Sequencing of this T cell receptor (beta chain) was carried out in a study of blood T cell repertoires in COVID-19. The V gene's germline CDR1 is SSHAT and CDR2 FNYEAQ (reference sequence). CDR3 length: 13 amino acids. How the authors handled the data: Scientists estimated how many nucleated cells there were by amplifying reference gene primers. The table came from immunoSEQ multiplex PCR; TCRdb's copy has only in-frame clones and leaves some out. That table is the source of V, J and clone size, and D and trimming were worked out from the DNA. The sample shows more than 300,000 clones, approximately 84% of them seen only once. Concerning this clone: Germline and junction disagree at one end, which may indicate a read error.

Sequenced input: PBMCs or T cells enriched from blood (not recorded which). The sequence was obtained from a young man who had recovered from COVID-19. V usage is TRBV7-7 and J usage is TRBJ1-6; 7 bases fit TRBD1. CDR3 amino acids: CASSRDRDSPLHF. The CDR3 bases are TGTGCTAGCAGCCGGGACAGAGATTCACCCCTCCACTTT.